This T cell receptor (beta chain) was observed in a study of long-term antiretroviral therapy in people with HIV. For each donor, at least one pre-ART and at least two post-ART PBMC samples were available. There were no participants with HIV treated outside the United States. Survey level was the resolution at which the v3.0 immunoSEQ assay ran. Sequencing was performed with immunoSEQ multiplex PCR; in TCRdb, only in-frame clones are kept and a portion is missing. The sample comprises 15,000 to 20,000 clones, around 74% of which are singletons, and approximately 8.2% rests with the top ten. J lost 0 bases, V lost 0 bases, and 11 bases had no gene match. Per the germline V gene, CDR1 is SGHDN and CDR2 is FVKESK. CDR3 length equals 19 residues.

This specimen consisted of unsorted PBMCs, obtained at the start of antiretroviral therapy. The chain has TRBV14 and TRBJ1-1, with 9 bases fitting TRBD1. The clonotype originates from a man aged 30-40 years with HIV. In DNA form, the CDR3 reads TGTGCCAGCAGCCAAGACCAACTTCCGGGACAGGGTATGAACACTGAAGCTTTCTTT. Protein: CASSQDQLPGQGMNTEAFF.